The sample holds many counts of the clone carrying this T cell receptor (beta chain). In germline, CDR1 is SGHTA, CDR2 FQGNSA. CDR3 length: 14 residues. V lost 8 bases and J lost 0, with 11 bases in between. From the reads, TCRdb called clonotypes with MiXCR, one entry per CDR3 protein. In the table there are 200,000 to 250,000 distinct CDR3 sequences, about 12% of which are singletons. The source of the sample is a study of T cell repertoires in cytomegalovirus infection. This receptor was obtained from a human donor in good health (CMV status not recorded). Some clones in this sample may be carry-over from other donors' samples. The material sequenced was PBMCs. The V call is TRBV7-2, the J call TRBJ1-5; possibly TRBD1 for D (5 bases). Written as DNA, the CDR3 is TGTGCCAGCGCCGGGGGGTATAGCAATCAGCCCCAGCATTTT. Translating it yields CASAGGYSNQPQHF. Full variable domain (rest looked up from reference TRBV7-2 and TRBJ1-5): GAGVSQSPSNKVTEKGKDVELRCDPISGHTALYWYRQSLGQGLEFLIYFQGNSAPDKSGLPSDRFSAERTGGSVSTLTIQRTQQEDSAVYLCASAGGYSNQPQHFGDGTRLSIL.